The 26 T cell receptor beta chains listed next were all sequenced from one sample in a study of OX40 agonist ivuxolimab in advanced cancers. Repertoires were generated with immunoSEQ multiplex PCR, while TCRdb's copy carries only in-frame clones and drops some. This sample yields roughly 70,000 clones, of which around 85% are seen a single time; approximately 3.8% belongs to the top ten. The specimen comprised CD4+ or CD8+ T cells sorted from blood, sampled in a trial of the OX40 agonist ivuxolimab. These receptors came from an adult with an advanced solid tumor such as melanoma, head and neck, liver or kidney cancer.

The rearrangement links TRBV11-3 to TRBJ1-1; 7 positions match TRBD1. The CDR3 consists of 12 residues. Germline V lookup: CDR1 SGHNT, CDR2 YENEEA. V lost 1 base and J lost 9; bases outside the gene matches: 2. The CDR3 DNA follows: TGTGCCAGCAGCTTAGCAGGGGGACAAGCTTTCTTT. This encodes CASSLAGGQAFF.

V gene TRBV9 combines with J gene TRBJ1-2; weak D call: TRBD1 (5 bases). This CDR3 is 14 amino acids long. From germline, CDR1 is SGDLS and CDR2 YYNGEE. With 4 bases removed from V and 4 bases from J, the gap between germline ends came to 14 bases. CDR3 sequence (DNA): TGTGCCAGCAGCTCCAACGACAGCCCCTATGGCTACACCTTC. Amino acids: CASSSNDSPYGYTF.

CDR3 DNA sequence: TGTGCCAGCAGTGATCAAAATACTTATAGCAATCAGCCCCAGCATTTT. It is translated as CASSDQNTYSNQPQHF. This chain links TRBV6-1 with TRBJ1-5; D gene unclear. The ends were cut back, 3 bases at V and 0 bases at J, with 12 bases in the middle. The CDR3 is made up of 16 amino acids. Germline V gene sequence: CDR1 MNHNS, CDR2 SASEGT.

This chain connects TRBV7-2 to TRBJ2-2, with 11 bases that match TRBD2. CDR1 is SGHTA, CDR2 FQGNSA, per germline. The V segment lost 5 bases and the J segment 2 bases; nucleotides outside the gene matches: 4. The CDR3 is made up of 16 amino acids. The CDR3 protein is CASSPLAGGNTGELFF. The CDR3 nucleotides are TGTGCCAGCAGCCCTCTAGCGGGAGGAAACACCGGGGAGCTGTTTTTT.

The CDR3 loop reads CASSPRGSDGYTF. The DNA for the CDR3 is TGTGCCAGCTCACCTAGGGGATCGGATGGCTACACCTTC. The chain combines TRBV18 with TRBJ1-2, with a weak D call TRBD1 (5 bases). The CDR3 is 13 residues long. Germline V gives CDR1 KGHSH, CDR2 LQKENI. Trimming pared 3 bases from V and 6 bases from J, leaving 11 bases between.

The chain recombines TRBV5-1 with TRBJ2-3; 8 bases match TRBD2. Looked up from germline, CDR1 is SGHRS and CDR2 is YFSETQ. V shed 6 bases, J shed 2 bases, and the junction held 8 bases outside the gene matches. CDR3 length: 15 amino acids. The DNA for the CDR3 is TGCGCCAGCACCGCGGGGGGTACTCTCACAGATACGCAGTATTTT. It encodes CASTAGGTLTDTQYF.

This clone has just a few counts. The rearrangement joins TRBV27 to TRBJ2-1; 13 bases map to TRBD2. Germline CDR1 and CDR2: MNHEY and SMNVEV (reference sequence). J gave up 8 bases and V 5 bases, and 6 bases lay outside the gene matches. This CDR3 contains 15 residues. CDR3 residues: CASSQGLAGSDEQFF. DNA of the CDR3: TGTGCCAGCAGTCAGGGACTAGCGGGGAGTGATGAGCAGTTCTTC.

V usage is TRBV7-3 and J usage is TRBJ2-2; D not certain. The CDR3 is made up of 15 amino acids. Germline V CDR1 and CDR2: SGHTA, FQGTGA. V was clipped by 1 base and J by 2 bases, with 8 bases between them. CDR3 region: CASSLNGRNTGELFF. DNA of the CDR3: TGTGCCAGCAGCTTAAACGGCAGAAACACCGGGGAGCTGTTTTTT.

This chain connects TRBV7-2 to TRBJ2-5; D possibly corresponds to TRBD2 (7 bases). V lost 1 base and J 5 bases, leaving 17 bases between the germline ends. The germline V gene has CDR1 SGHTA and CDR2 FQGNSA. This CDR3 has 16 amino acids. For the CDR3, the DNA is TGTGCCAGCAGCTTAGATTCGGGGGGCTCCCGGGAGACCCAGTACTTC. This translates into CASSLDSGGSRETQYF.

The chain carries TRBV11-2 and TRBJ2-1; 8 bases fit TRBD1. The CDR3 consists of 13 residues. V lost 5 bases and J lost 6; bases outside the gene matches: 3. Germline values: CDR1 SGHAT, CDR2 FQNNGV. CDR3 region: CASSTTGGNEQFF. DNA of the CDR3: TGTGCCAGCAGCACTACAGGGGGCAATGAGCAGTTCTTC.

V usage is TRBV11-1 and J usage is TRBJ2-1; 9 bases are shared with TRBD2. The germline CDR1 and CDR2 sequences are SGHAT and FQDESV (reference sequence). V lost 2 bases, J lost 7 bases, and 6 bases stayed unmatched. CDR3 length equals 15 residues. The CDR3 sequence is CASSLMRGGPNEQFF. CDR3 in DNA: TGTGCCAGCAGCTTAATGCGGGGGGGCCCGAATGAGCAGTTCTTC.

This rearrangement joins TRBV5-1 to TRBJ2-7; 7 positions match TRBD1. The CDR3 has 15 residues. J was trimmed by 5 bases and V by 7 bases; bases with no gene match: 15. Germline loops: CDR1 SGHRS, CDR2 YFSETQ. CDR3 sequence (DNA): TGCGCCAGCTCTAACCCGGGACAGACTTTCAACGAGCAGTACTTC. Encoded protein: CASSNPGQTFNEQYF.

This sequence joins TRBV19 and TRBJ1-5; TRBD1 is a possible D gene (5 bases). V was trimmed by 1 base and J by 5 bases, leaving 9 bases between them. The CDR3 has 14 amino acids. The germline gives CDR1 LNHDA, CDR2 SQIVND (reference sequence). The CDR3 DNA reads as TGTGCCAGTAGTATAGGACAGCTTTATCAGCCCCAGCATTTT. This sequence encodes CASSIGQLYQPQHF.

The rearrangement links TRBV5-1 to TRBJ2-2; TRBD2 might be the D (6 bases). V was pared by 6 bases and J by 4 bases, with 10 bases between. Germline V gives CDR1 SGHRS, CDR2 YFSETQ. This CDR3 has 13 amino acids. CDR3 in DNA: TGCGCCAGCACGCAGGGACTCACCGGGGAGCTGTTTTTT. Its translation: CASTQGLTGELFF.

This clone was observed once. The chain carries TRBV6-1 and TRBJ2-1; D gene unclear. The V end lost 3 bases, the J end lost 0 bases, and 9 bases lay between the germline ends. CDR1 is MNHNS and CDR2 is SASEGT in the germline V gene. The CDR3 extends over 15 amino acids. The CDR3 is CASSEINSSYNEQFF. DNA for the CDR3: TGTGCCAGCAGTGAGATTAATAGCTCCTACAATGAGCAGTTCTTC.

J is TRBJ1-2 and V is TRBV6-5; D is undetermined. Trimming stripped 4 bases from V and 6 bases from J, with 12 bases between. The CDR3 length is 13 residues. Germline V gene sequence: CDR1 MNHEY, CDR2 SVGAGI. The DNA for the CDR3 is TGTGCCAGCAGTTCCATCGTGACTAATGGCTACACCTTC. Amino acid sequence: CASSSIVTNGYTF.

The chain joins TRBV30 to TRBJ2-7; 13 bases are a match to TRBD2. J gave up 4 bases and V 5 bases, and 8 bases lay outside the gene matches. The length of the CDR3 is 15 residues. CDR1 is GTSNPN, CDR2 SVGIG, per germline (reference sequence). The CDR3 nucleotides are TGTGCCTGGGTCAAAAGACTAGCGGGGGGTTACGAGCAGTACTTC. It translates to CAWVKRLAGGYEQYF.

The chain employs TRBV7-3 and TRBJ2-2; 11 nucleotides line up with TRBD2. Per germline, CDR1 SGHTA and CDR2 FQGTGA. V dropped 1 base and J dropped 2; count of bases not matched to a gene: 6. The CDR3 is 18 amino acids. The CDR3: CASSLNPSGRPNTGELFF. The CDR3 bases are TGTGCCAGCAGCTTAAATCCTAGCGGGAGGCCCAACACCGGGGAGCTGTTTTTT.

V is TRBV5-1 and J is TRBJ2-7; D possibly corresponds to TRBD2 (6 bases). This CDR3 region has 14 residues. Per germline, CDR1 SGHRS and CDR2 YFSETQ. Trimming removed 0 bases at V and 4 bases at J, with 11 bases between. In nucleotides, the CDR3 is TGCGCCAGCAGCTTGGCTCTAGCGACTTACGAGCAGTACTTC. Amino acid sequence: CASSLALATYEQYF.

This clone was recorded once. The chain combines TRBV20-1 with TRBJ1-2; no firm D call. The CDR3 length is 11 residues. Trimming left V 3 bases short and J 7 bases short, with 9 bases between. Per germline, CDR1 DFQATT and CDR2 SNEGSKA (reference sequence). CDR3 nucleotide sequence: TGCAGTGCTAGCCACGCGGCTGGCTACACCTTC. Translation gives CSASHAAGYTF.

This rearrangement joins TRBV9 to TRBJ2-3; D uncertain. This CDR3 is 12 amino acids long. V was trimmed by 3 bases and J by 4 bases, leaving 6 bases between them. The germline gives CDR1 SGDLS, CDR2 YYNGEE. CDR3 coding DNA: TGTGCCAGCAGCGCCCGACCAGATACGCAGTATTTT. Translated, it gives CASSARPDTQYF.

This clone was seen a single time. The J gene is TRBJ1-3, the V gene TRBV12-5; D gene ambiguous. CDR1 is LGHNT, CDR2 FRNRAP, per germline. Trimming took off 4 bases at V and 2 bases at J, with 9 bases between the two ends. The CDR3 length is 14 residues. CDR3 region: CASGYGGTGNTIYF. The CDR3 DNA sequence: TGTGCTAGTGGTTACGGAGGGACTGGAAACACCATATATTTT.

J is TRBJ2-1 and V is TRBV5-1; D possibly uses TRBD1 or TRBD2 (5 bases each). Germline V lookup: CDR1 SGHRS, CDR2 YFSETQ. CDR3 length: 15 residues. Trimming took off 7 bases at V and 7 bases at J, with 21 bases between the two ends. CDR3 coding DNA: TGCGCCAGCGGGGACGAGGTAGCAGCGTCGAATGAGCAGTTCTTC. This sequence encodes CASGDEVAASNEQFF.

V and J are TRBV6-1 and TRBJ2-7, with a weak D call TRBD1 (6 bases). Trimming took 7 bases from V and 0 from J, leaving 10 bases between them. The CDR3 is made up of 13 amino acids. Germline CDR1 MNHNS, CDR2 SASEGT. CDR3 nucleotides: TGTGCCAGCACCGACAGGTACTCCTACGAGCAGTACTTC. Translation gives CASTDRYSYEQYF.

The chain links TRBV2 to TRBJ2-1; 8 positions match TRBD2. This CDR3 region has 15 residues. The J segment lost 7 bases and the V segment lost 3 bases, leaving 8 bases of the junction unmatched. CDR1 and CDR2 from the germline V gene are SNHLY and FYNNEI. In nucleotides, the CDR3 is TGTGCCAGCAGTGAGGTAACTAGCGGATGGAATGAGCAGTTCTTC. It translates to CASSEVTSGWNEQFF.

Only a few counts were recorded for this clone. This chain joins TRBV6-1 and TRBJ1-5; D not resolved. The CDR3 totals 14 residues. V lost 2 bases to trimming and J lost 4 bases, with 9 bases between them. The V gene's germline CDR1 is MNHNS and CDR2 SASEGT. The CDR3 DNA reads TGTGCCAGCAGTGAAAGCCTGACGAATCAGCCCCAGCATTTT. As protein: CASSESLTNQPQHF.